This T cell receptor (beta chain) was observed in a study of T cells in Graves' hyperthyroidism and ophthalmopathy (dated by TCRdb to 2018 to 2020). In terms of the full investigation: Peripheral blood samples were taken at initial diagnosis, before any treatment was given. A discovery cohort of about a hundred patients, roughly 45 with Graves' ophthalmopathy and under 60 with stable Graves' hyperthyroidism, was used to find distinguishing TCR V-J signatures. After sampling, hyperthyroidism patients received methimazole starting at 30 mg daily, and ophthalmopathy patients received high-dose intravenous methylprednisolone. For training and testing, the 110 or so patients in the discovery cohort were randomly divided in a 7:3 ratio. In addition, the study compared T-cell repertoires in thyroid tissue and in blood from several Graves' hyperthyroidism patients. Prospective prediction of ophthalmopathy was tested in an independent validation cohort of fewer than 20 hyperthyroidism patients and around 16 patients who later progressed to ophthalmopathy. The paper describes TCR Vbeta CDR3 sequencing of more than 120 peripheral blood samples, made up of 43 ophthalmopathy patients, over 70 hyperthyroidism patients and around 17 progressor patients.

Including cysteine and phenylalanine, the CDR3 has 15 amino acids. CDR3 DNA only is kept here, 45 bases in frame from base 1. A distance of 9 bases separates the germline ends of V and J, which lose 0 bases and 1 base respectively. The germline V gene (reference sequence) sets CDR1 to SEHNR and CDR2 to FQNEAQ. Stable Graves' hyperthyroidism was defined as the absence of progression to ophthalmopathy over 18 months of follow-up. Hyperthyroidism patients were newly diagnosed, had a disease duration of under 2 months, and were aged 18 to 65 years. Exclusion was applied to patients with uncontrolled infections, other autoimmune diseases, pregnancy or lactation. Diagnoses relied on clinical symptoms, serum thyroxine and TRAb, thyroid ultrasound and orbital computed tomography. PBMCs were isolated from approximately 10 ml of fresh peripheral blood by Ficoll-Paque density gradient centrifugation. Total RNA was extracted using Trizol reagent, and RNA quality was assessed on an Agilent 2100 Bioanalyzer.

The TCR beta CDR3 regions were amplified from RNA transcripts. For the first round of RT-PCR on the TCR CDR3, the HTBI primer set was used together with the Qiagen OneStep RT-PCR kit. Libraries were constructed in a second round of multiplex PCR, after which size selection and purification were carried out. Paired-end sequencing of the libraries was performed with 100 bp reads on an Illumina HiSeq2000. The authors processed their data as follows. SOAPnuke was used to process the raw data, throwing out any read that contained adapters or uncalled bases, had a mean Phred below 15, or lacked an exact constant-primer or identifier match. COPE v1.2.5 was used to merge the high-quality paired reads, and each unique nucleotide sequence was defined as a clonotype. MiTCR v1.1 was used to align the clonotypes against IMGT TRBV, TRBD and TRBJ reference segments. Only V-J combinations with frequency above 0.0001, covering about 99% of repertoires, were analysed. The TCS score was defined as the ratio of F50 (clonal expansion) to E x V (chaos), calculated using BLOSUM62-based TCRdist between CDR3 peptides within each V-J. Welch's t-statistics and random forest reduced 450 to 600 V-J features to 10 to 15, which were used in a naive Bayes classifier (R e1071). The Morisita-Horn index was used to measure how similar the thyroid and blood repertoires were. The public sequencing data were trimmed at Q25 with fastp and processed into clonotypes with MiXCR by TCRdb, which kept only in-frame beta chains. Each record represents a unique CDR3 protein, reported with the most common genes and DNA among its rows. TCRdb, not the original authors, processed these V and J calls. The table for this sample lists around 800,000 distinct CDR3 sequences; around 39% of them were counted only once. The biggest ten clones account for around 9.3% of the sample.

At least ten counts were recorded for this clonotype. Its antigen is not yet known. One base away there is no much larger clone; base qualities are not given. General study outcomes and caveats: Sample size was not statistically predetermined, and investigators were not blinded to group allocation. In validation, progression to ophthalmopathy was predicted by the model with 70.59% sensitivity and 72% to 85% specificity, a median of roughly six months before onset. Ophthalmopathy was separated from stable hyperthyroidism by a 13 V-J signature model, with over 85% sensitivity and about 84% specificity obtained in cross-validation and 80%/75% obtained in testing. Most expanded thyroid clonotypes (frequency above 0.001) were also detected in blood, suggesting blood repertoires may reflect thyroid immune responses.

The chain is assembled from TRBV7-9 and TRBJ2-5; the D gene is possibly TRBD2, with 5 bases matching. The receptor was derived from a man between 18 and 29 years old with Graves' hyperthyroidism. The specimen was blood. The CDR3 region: CASSLAGLAQETQYF. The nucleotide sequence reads TGTGCCAGCAGCTTAGCTGGGCTAGCCCAAGAGACCCAGTACTTC.